This T cell receptor (beta chain) was identified during a study of T cells in Graves' hyperthyroidism and ophthalmopathy. Template material for amplifying TCR beta CDR3 regions consisted of RNA transcripts. The TCR CDR3 first-round RT-PCR relied on the HTBI primer set. TCRdb analysed the multiplex PCR reads with MiXCR anew, one entry per CDR3 protein. The table lists 450,000 to 600,000 distinct CDR3 sequences, 11% to 15% of them singletons. When ophthalmopathy did not progress within 18 months, Graves' hyperthyroidism was considered stable. This receptor was obtained from a woman between 40 and 55 years old with Graves' hyperthyroidism. The sequenced sample was blood.

As DNA, the CDR3 is TGTGCCTGGAGTGTAGCGGGGGGCGCCTCCAAAAACATTCAGTACTTC. This translates into CAWSVAGGASKNIQYF. This rearrangement joins TRBV30 to TRBJ2-4, with 9 bases identical to TRBD2. Losses at the gene ends were 0 bases for V and 2 bases for J; bases not matched to a gene: 5. The germline gives CDR1 GTSNPN, CDR2 SVGIG (reference sequence). The CDR3 loop spans 16 amino acids.